Following are 15 T cell receptor beta chains from one sample sequenced in a study of T cells in Graves' hyperthyroidism and ophthalmopathy. TCR beta CDR3 sequences were amplified from RNA transcripts. A first-round RT-PCR of the TCR CDR3 used the HTBI primer set. MiXCR, applied by TCRdb to the multiplex PCR reads, yields one record per CDR3 protein. This sample carries about 400,000 distinct CDR3 sequences, just under 15% of them seen once, and the ten largest clones take 32%. The material sequenced was blood. All receptors come from a woman younger than 45 with Graves' hyperthyroidism.

This clonotype occurred many times. The chain carries TRBV7-3 and TRBJ2-7, with D possibly TRBD2 on 6 matching bases. The V gene's germline CDR1 is SGHTA and CDR2 FQGTGA. Trimming left V 5 bases short and J 5 bases short, with 13 bases between. This CDR3 spans 13 amino acids. The CDR3 is CASSVTRVDEQYF. The CDR3 bases are TGTGCCAGCAGCGTGACTAGAGTGGACGAGCAGTACTTC.

The chain links TRBV6-1 to TRBJ1-2, with D tentatively TRBD1 (6 bases). Germline V gene lookup returns CDR1 MNHNS and CDR2 SASEGT. The CDR3 totals 15 residues. Trimming stripped 5 bases from V and 0 bases from J, with 13 bases between. DNA for the CDR3: TGTGCCAGCAGTTATGGGACAAAGACTAACTATGGCTACACCTTC. Protein: CASSYGTKTNYGYTF.

This clonotype was found many times. The V call is TRBV28, the J call TRBJ1-1; the D gene is possibly TRBD1 (6 bases). V lost 8 bases, J lost 6 bases, and 13 bases lay in between. CDR3 length: 12 amino acids. Germline lookup yields CDR1 MDHEN and CDR2 SYDVKM. CDR3 protein: CASRGARPEAFF. The CDR3 nucleotides read TGTGCCAGCCGGGGGGCGCGACCTGAAGCTTTCTTT.

The chain recombines TRBV4-1 with TRBJ2-4; D ambiguous. CDR1 and CDR2 (germline): MGHRA, YSYEKL. Between the trimmed V and J ends, which lost 0 bases and 6 bases, there was a span of 9 bases. CDR3 length equals 14 residues. CDR3 sequence: CASSQDDRGNIQYF. The CDR3 coding sequence is TGCGCCAGCAGCCAAGACGATCGAGGAAACATTCAGTACTTC.

This clonotype has more than one count but fewer than ten. The chain combines TRBV9 with TRBJ2-1; perhaps TRBD2 as D (6 bases). The CDR3 has 14 residues. Germline-derived CDR1 and CDR2 are SGDLS and YYNGEE. V was pared by 0 bases and J by 7 bases, with 11 bases between. The CDR3 DNA reads TGTGCCAGCAGCGTAGAGGCGGGAACTAATGAGCAGTTCTTC. Amino acids: CASSVEAGTNEQFF.

This clonotype showed up many times. The V and J genes are TRBV29-1 and TRBJ2-7; D ambiguous. From germline, CDR1 is SQVTM and CDR2 ANQGSEA. V was trimmed by 4 bases and J by 2 bases, leaving 21 bases between them. This CDR3 contains 16 residues. CDR3 DNA: TGCAGCGTTGGGGAATTAGTGGCTACTAAGACCTACGAGCAGTACTTC. This codes for CSVGELVATKTYEQYF.

At least ten counts were recorded for this clonotype. The chain recombines TRBV11-1 with TRBJ2-1; TRBD2 is a possible D gene (5 bases). The CDR3 totals 15 residues. The ends were cut back, 1 base at V and 6 bases at J, with 13 bases in the middle. CDR1 is SGHAT, CDR2 FQDESV, per germline (reference sequence). The CDR3 sequence: CASSLGADYTNEQFF. CDR3 coding DNA: TGTGCCAGCAGCTTAGGGGCAGACTATACCAATGAGCAGTTCTTC.

This clonotype occurred a few times. This rearrangement joins TRBV28 to TRBJ2-2; 7 positions agree with TRBD1. Germline V gene lookup returns CDR1 MDHEN and CDR2 SYDVKM. The CDR3 consists of 15 residues. With V trimmed by 5 bases and J by 5 bases, 8 bases remained unmatched. For the CDR3, the DNA is TGTGCCAGCAGTCGCCGACAGGGTCGTACCGGGGAGCTGTTTTTT. Translating it yields CASSRRQGRTGELFF. The complete variable domain, with remaining parts taken from reference TRBV28 and TRBJ2-2, reads DVKVTQSSRYLVKRTGEKVFLECVQDMDHENMFWYRQDPGLGLRLIYFSYDVKMKEKGDIPEGYSVSREKKERFSLILESASTNQTSMYLCASSRRQGRTGELFFGEGSRLTVL.

This clonotype was seen only a few times. The rearrangement uses TRBV10-3 and TRBJ2-1; D might be TRBD2 (8 bases). The germline gives CDR1 ENHRY, CDR2 SYGVKD. CDR3 size: 15 residues. CDR3 residues: CASGGLGLGGDEQFF. In nucleotides, the CDR3 is TGTGCATCAGGAGGTCTGGGACTAGGGGGCGATGAGCAGTTCTTC.

For this clonotype: A read error may be the cause here, since a much bigger clone is one base away. The V and J genes are TRBV5-6 and TRBJ2-7, with 9 bases that match TRBD2. The CDR3 is 16 residues long. Trimming removed 4 bases from V and 7 bases from J; junction bases left unmatched: 15. In germline, CDR1 is SGHDT, CDR2 YYEEEE. CDR3 DNA sequence: TGTGCCAGCAGCCGTTTAACTAGCGGGTCCGTCTATGAGCAGTACTTC. Its translation is CASSRLTSGSVYEQYF.

J is TRBJ2-5 and V is TRBV7-2; TRBD1 matches 7 bases. The CDR3 length is 17 residues. CDR1 is SGHTA and CDR2 is FQGNSA in the germline V gene. V gave up 4 bases and J gave up 5 bases; unmatched junction bases: 16. Here the CDR3 reads CASSSPRTPGTDETQYF. The CDR3 DNA reads as TGTGCCAGCAGCTCCCCTCGAACCCCCGGGACAGATGAGACCCAGTACTTC.

This clonotype has ten or more counts. The chain uses TRBV20-1 and TRBJ1-2; maybe TRBD1 (5 bases). Trimming took 3 bases from V and 6 from J, leaving 20 bases between them. The CDR3 covers 15 residues. The V gene's germline CDR1 is DFQATT and CDR2 SNEGSKA (reference sequence). The CDR3 sequence: CSARESGPPTHGYTF. The CDR3 coding sequence is TGCAGTGCTAGGGAGTCGGGGCCCCCTACCCATGGCTACACCTTC.

This clonotype has a handful of counts. This chain joins TRBV5-5 and TRBJ1-5, with 12 bases fitting TRBD1. V shed 4 bases, J shed 0 bases, and the junction held 8 bases outside the gene matches. The CDR3 loop spans 18 amino acids. Looked up from germline, CDR1 is SGHKS and CDR2 is YYEKEE (reference sequence). The CDR3 loop is CASSGGTGGRDSNQPQHF. CDR3 nucleotide sequence: TGTGCCAGCAGCGGGGGGACAGGGGGCCGGGATAGCAATCAGCCCCAGCATTTT. Drawing the rest from reference TRBV5-5 and TRBJ1-5, the complete variable domain is DAGVTQSPTHLIKTRGQQVTLRCSPISGHKSVSWYQQVLGQGPQFIFQYYEKEERGRGNFPDRFSARQFPNYSSELNVNALLLGDSALYLCASSGGTGGRDSNQPQHFGDGTRLSIL.

Ten or more counts support this clonotype. This chain joins TRBV2 and TRBJ2-3; TRBD2 matches at 13 bases. CDR1 is SNHLY and CDR2 is FYNNEI in the germline V gene. V shed 6 bases and J 0 bases; nucleotides not matched to a gene: 9. The CDR3 loop spans 18 amino acids. In DNA, the CDR3 is TGTGCCAGCAGCGGGGGACTAGCGGGGTACACTAGCACAGATACGCAGTATTTT. Translated, it gives CASSGGLAGYTSTDTQYF.

The rearrangement links TRBV20-1 to TRBJ1-2, with D perhaps TRBD1 (6 bases). This CDR3 region has 13 residues. Trimming took 6 bases from V and 5 from J, leaving 16 bases between them. The germline CDR1 and CDR2 sequences are DFQATT and SNEGSKA (reference sequence). The CDR3 here is CSAGPLRGYGYTF. The CDR3 DNA is TGCAGTGCCGGACCCCTTAGGGGGTATGGCTACACCTTC.